These 11 T cell receptor beta chains were all obtained from the same sample, sequenced in a study of OX40 agonist ivuxolimab in advanced cancers. The protocol was immunoSEQ multiplex PCR, while the TCRdb copy is restricted to in-frame clones and leaves out a portion. The sample shows about 120,000 clones, 85% to 90% of them seen only once. Sequences were derived from CD4+ or CD8+ T cells sorted from blood, sampled in a trial of the OX40 agonist ivuxolimab. The receptors shown here come from an adult with an advanced solid tumor such as melanoma, head and neck, liver or kidney cancer.

The chain is built from TRBV27 and TRBJ2-1; 8 bases map to TRBD1. Germline V lookup: CDR1 MNHEY, CDR2 SMNVEV (reference sequence). V was pared by 3 bases and J by 4 bases, with 2 bases of the junction left unmatched. The CDR3 is 14 amino acids. CDR3 nucleotide sequence: TGTGCCAGCAGTTTTACAGGGGGTTACAATGAGCAGTTCTTC. This sequence encodes CASSFTGGYNEQFF.

V usage is TRBV7-8 and J usage is TRBJ2-5; 7 bases fit TRBD2. The germline V gene encodes CDR1 SGHVS and CDR2 FQNEAQ. The CDR3 is 15 residues long. Losses at the gene ends were 0 bases for V and 2 bases for J; bases not matched to a gene: 3. The CDR3 reads CASSLASGRQETQYF. Written as DNA, the CDR3 is TGTGCCAGCAGCTTAGCTAGCGGGCGGCAAGAGACCCAGTACTTC.

V gene TRBV10-3 combines with J gene TRBJ2-4; 11 positions agree with TRBD2. The CDR3 loop spans 16 amino acids. CDR1 and CDR2 from the germline V gene are ENHRY and SYGVKD. Unmatched junction bases numbered 9, after V lost 3 bases and J lost 8 bases. The CDR3 here is CAISDPSGGLRDIQYF. In nucleotides, the CDR3 is TGTGCCATCAGTGACCCTAGCGGGGGGCTGAGGGACATTCAGTACTTC.

The chain joins TRBV18 to TRBJ2-5; D remains unclear. V lost 2 bases, J lost 3 bases, and 13 bases lay in between. This CDR3 comprises 15 residues. Germline V gene data show CDR1 as KGHSH and CDR2 as LQKENI. This CDR3 reads CASSPGEATKETQYF. CDR3 nucleotides: TGTGCCAGCTCACCAGGAGAGGCAACCAAAGAGACCCAGTACTTC.

This clone was observed once. V gene TRBV25-1 combines with J gene TRBJ1-4, with D maybe TRBD1 (5 bases). CDR1 and CDR2 from the germline V gene are MGHDK and SYGVNS. The CDR3 sequence is 16 residues long. The V gene lost 2 bases and the J gene lost 0 bases, with 10 bases spanning the gap. The CDR3 here is CASSEGQISTNEKLFF. CDR3 sequence (DNA): TGTGCCAGCAGTGAAGGACAAATTTCAACTAATGAAAAACTGTTTTTT.

This clone was found once. The V gene is TRBV6-5, the J gene TRBJ2-7; 7 bases agree with TRBD2. Unmatched junction bases numbered 12, after V lost 6 bases and J lost 4 bases. The CDR3 sequence is 15 residues long. The V gene's germline CDR1 is MNHEY and CDR2 SVGAGI. CDR3 protein: CASSPPWGGEYEQYF. CDR3 in DNA: TGTGCCAGCAGCCCTCCCTGGGGGGGAGAGTACGAGCAGTACTTC.

The chain couples TRBV13 to TRBJ2-1; D possibly corresponds to TRBD1 (6 bases). The V gene lost 1 base and the J gene lost 2 bases, with 12 bases spanning the gap. Germline V gene data show CDR1 as PRHDT and CDR2 as FYEKMQ (reference sequence). CDR3 size: 16 residues. The CDR3 reads CASSLVGHLAYNEQFF. CDR3 nucleotides: TGTGCCAGCAGCTTAGTGGGACATCTTGCCTACAATGAGCAGTTCTTC.

V gene TRBV7-2 combines with J gene TRBJ1-3; D call uncertain. The CDR3 is 14 amino acids. The germline gives CDR1 SGHTA, CDR2 FQGNSA. With 1 base removed from V and 2 bases from J, the gap between germline ends came to 6 bases. Written as DNA, the CDR3 is TGTGCCAGCAGCTTAGGGTCACCTGGAAACACCATATATTTT. As protein: CASSLGSPGNTIYF.

This clone was counted once. The chain employs TRBV4-1 and TRBJ1-2, with 7 bases identical to TRBD1. This CDR3 region has 15 residues. Per germline, CDR1 MGHRA and CDR2 YSYEKL. With 0 bases clipped from V and 4 bases from J, the junction kept 5 bases outside the gene matches. The CDR3, as DNA: TGCGCCAGCAGCCAAGACACCGGGACAGCCTATGGCTACACCTTC. It yields the protein CASSQDTGTAYGYTF.

V and J are TRBV28 and TRBJ2-4; TRBD1 agrees at 7 bases. The CDR3 covers 15 residues. Germline V lookup: CDR1 MDHEN, CDR2 SYDVKM. Trimming cost V 3 bases and J 3 bases; bases outside gene matches: 5. The CDR3 coding sequence is TGTGCCAGCAGTTTCACACAGGGGAACAAAAACATTCAGTACTTC. Translated, it gives CASSFTQGNKNIQYF.

The CDR3, as DNA: TGTGCCAGCAGCTTAGTGTACGGTAGCAATCAGCCCCAGCATTTT. It codes for CASSLVYGSNQPQHF. This chain connects TRBV7-2 to TRBJ1-5; no definite D call. The germline CDR1 and CDR2 sequences are SGHTA and FQGNSA. V lost 1 base and J 0 bases, leaving 7 bases between the germline ends. The CDR3 has 15 amino acids.